This is a list of T cell receptor beta chains from one sample in a study of breast tumors, draining lymph nodes, adjacent tissues. One entry per CDR3 protein results from TCRdb running MiXCR on the multiplex PCR reads. The table has 66,000 or so distinct CDR3 sequences, less than 45% seen once; the top ten hold 8% to 9.5%. The source material was breast tumor tissue. Receptors originate from a female donor with breast cancer. Some clones in this sample may be carry-over from other donors' samples. The CDR3 runs from the conserved cysteine through the conserved F or W. A D gene is named only where the DNA matches it firmly. Clone size is stated in some rows and not others, as once, few, many or a class when expanded.

J gene	V gene	D gene	clone size	CDR3 protein	CDR3 DNA
TRBJ2-5	TRBV6-2/TRBV6-3	.	many	CASSYSILETQYF	TGTGCCAGCAGTTACTCGATCCTTGAGACCCAGTACTTC
TRBJ2-5	TRBV20-1	TRBD1	.	CSARGFLQGGETQYF	TGCAGTGCTAGAGGGTTTCTACAGGGGGGAGAGACCCAGTACTTC
TRBJ2-7	TRBV7-9	TRBD1	.	CASSLDGTENYEQYF	TGTGCCAGCTCCCTGGACGGGACAGAAAACTACGAGCAGTACTTC
TRBJ1-4	TRBV6-4	.	.	CASSPGTSGGALTNEKLFF	TGTGCCAGCAGTCCGGGGACTAGCGGGGGGGCGCTCACCAATGAAAAACTGTTTTTT
TRBJ2-7	TRBV5-1	TRBD1	many	CASSDPTGSPSEQYF	TGCGCCAGCAGCGACCCGACAGGGAGCCCCTCCGAGCAGTACTTC
TRBJ1-4	TRBV20-1	TRBD1	.	CSARVAGGTNEKLFF	TGCAGTGCTAGAGTTGCAGGGGGTACTAATGAAAAACTGTTTTTT
TRBJ1-2	TRBV20-1	.	many	CSARTVNYGYTF	TGCAGTGCAAGGACCGTTAACTATGGCTACACCTTC
TRBJ2-1	TRBV5-6	.	.	CASSRRDTAQFF	TGTGCCAGCAGTAGACGGGACACGGCCCAGTTCTTC
TRBJ1-6	TRBV15	.	.	CATSRDRANSPLHF	TGTGCCACCAGCAGAGACAGGGCTAATTCACCCCTCCACTTT
TRBJ2-5	TRBV10-3	.	.	CAISESYRYSRGAQYF	TGTGCCATCAGTGAGTCGTATCGGTACTCAAGAGGGGCCCAGTACTTC
TRBJ1-5	TRBV9	TRBD1	.	CASRDNDRVGQPPHF	TGTGCCAGCAGGGATAACGACAGGGTCGGGCAGCCCCCGCATTTT
TRBJ2-3	TRBV5-1	.	many	CASSLASGEISTQYF	TGCGCCAGCAGCTTGGCATCGGGGGAGATCAGTACGCAGTATTTT
TRBJ2-7	TRBV29-1	TRBD1	.	CSVATGGYEQYF	TGCAGCGTCGCGACAGGGGGCTACGAGCAGTACTTC
TRBJ2-3	TRBV2	.	many	CASGPVSTDTQYF	TGTGCCAGTGGCCCAGTTAGCACAGATACGCAGTATTTT
TRBJ1-2	TRBV14	TRBD1	many	CASSRVDRLIYGYTF	TGTGCCAGCAGCCGGGTGGACAGGCTCATCTATGGCTACACCTTC
TRBJ1-6	TRBV4-1	.	many	CASSQVPGNSPLHF	TGCGCCAGCAGCCAAGTCCCTGGGAATTCACCCCTCCACTTT
TRBJ1-2	TRBV29-1	.	many	CSVAEGENYGYTF	TGCAGCGTTGCAGAAGGGGAAAACTATGGCTACACCTTC
TRBJ1-2	TRBV7-2	.	.	CASSNQGFNYGYTF	TGTGCCAGCAGCAATCAGGGATTTAACTATGGCTACACCTTC
TRBJ2-1	TRBV11-2	.	many	CASSSTKDYTSQGEQFF	TGTGCCAGCAGCTCAACCAAGGACTACACATCACAGGGTGAGCAGTTCTTC
TRBJ2-4	TRBV6-5	TRBD1	many	CASSPRTGGEKNIQYF	TGTGCCAGCAGTCCACGGACAGGGGGCGAGAAAAACATTCAGTACTTC
TRBJ2-1	TRBV7-3	TRBD2	.	CASSSRTSGSHYTDTQFF	TGTGCCAGCAGCTCCCGGACTAGCGGGAGCCACTACACAGATACGCAGTTCTTC
TRBJ2-1	TRBV15	.	many	CAASTITGFNEQFF	TGTGCCGCCAGCACCATCACTGGTTTCAATGAGCAGTTCTTC
TRBJ1-5	TRBV20-1	.	.	CSASSTGASSHQPQRF	TGCAGTGCTAGTTCCACAGGTGCTTCTAGCCATCAGCCCCAGCGTTTT
TRBJ1-1	TRBV7-9	.	many	CASSLAAHGNTEAFF	TGTGCCAGCAGCTTAGCGGCTCACGGGAACACTGAAGCTTTCTTT
TRBJ1-2	TRBV12-3/TRBV12-4	.	.	CASSKGGSYGYTF	TGTGCCAGCAGCAAGGGGGGTAGCTATGGCTACACCTTC
TRBJ1-6	TRBV5-5	TRBD1	many	CASSADRVPYNSPLHF	TGTGCCAGCAGCGCCGACAGGGTGCCCTATAATTCACCCCTCCACTTT